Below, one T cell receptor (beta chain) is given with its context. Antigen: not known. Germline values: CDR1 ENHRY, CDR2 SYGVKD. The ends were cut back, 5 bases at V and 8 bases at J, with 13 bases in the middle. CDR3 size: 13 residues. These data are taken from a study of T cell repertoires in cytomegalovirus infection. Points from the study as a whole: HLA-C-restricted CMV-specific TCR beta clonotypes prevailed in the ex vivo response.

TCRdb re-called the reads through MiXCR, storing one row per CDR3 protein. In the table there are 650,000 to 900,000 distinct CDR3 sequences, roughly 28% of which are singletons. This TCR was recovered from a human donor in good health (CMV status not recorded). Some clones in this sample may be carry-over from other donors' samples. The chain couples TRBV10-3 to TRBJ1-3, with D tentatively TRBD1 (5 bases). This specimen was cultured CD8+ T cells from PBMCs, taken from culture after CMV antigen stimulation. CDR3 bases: TGTGCCATCAGTCTCCCGATGGGGGACACCATATATTTT. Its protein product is CAISLPMGDTIYF.